This T cell receptor beta chain was sequenced during a study of CD8 T cells in ankylosing spondylitis. This clonotype was detected a few times. With 1 base clipped from V and 3 bases from J, the junction kept 8 bases outside the gene matches. This CDR3 is 16 amino acids long. Per the germline V gene, CDR1 is SEHNR and CDR2 is FQNEAQ (reference sequence). TCRdb re-derived calls from the 5' RACE reads in MiXCR, one entry per CDR3 protein. The sample shows fewer than 200,000 distinct CDR3 sequences, around 9.6% of them seen only once. This chain uses TRBV7-9 with TRBJ2-7; 8 bases map to TRBD2. Sequenced material: blood, either unsorted or a sorted T cell fraction (not recorded which). This TCR was recovered from a female donor with ankylosing spondylitis or in good health (not recorded which). The CDR3 sequence is CASSLVAGGPNYEQYF. The CDR3 coding sequence is TGTGCCAGCAGCTTAGTGGCGGGAGGCCCGAACTACGAGCAGTACTTC.